These T cell receptor beta chains were read from a single sample in a study of persistence of HIV-infected CD4 T cells. These TCRs are of unknown antigen specificity. Profiling relied on immunoSEQ multiplex PCR, and the TCRdb table lists in-frame clones only, not all of them. The sample records about 36,000 clones, under 90% being singletons. This specimen was cultured CD4+ T cells from PBMCs, taken from a patient who received antiretroviral therapy. The receptors were gathered from an adult with HIV. The donor label of this sample is uncertain. The CDR3 runs from the conserved cysteine through the conserved F or W. Each record gives: CDR3 protein, clone size, D gene, V gene, J gene. D genes are given only for firm matches. Rows may omit the clone size; those that give it use once, few, many or a size class.

cdr3_aa: CASRDRAANTGELFF
clone_size: NA
d_call: TRBD1
v_call: TRBV5-1
j_call: TRBJ2-2

cdr3_aa: CASSLEGGRRLSGNTIYF
clone_size: once
d_call: NA
v_call: TRBV11-2
j_call: TRBJ1-3

cdr3_aa: CASGGTVHEQYF
clone_size: few
d_call: NA
v_call: TRBV10-1
j_call: TRBJ2-7

cdr3_aa: CASSREGIRTDTQYF
clone_size: NA
d_call: TRBD2
v_call: TRBV5-4
j_call: TRBJ2-3

cdr3_aa: CASSSLAGVADTQYF
clone_size: NA
d_call: TRBD2
v_call: TRBV5-8
j_call: TRBJ2-3

cdr3_aa: CASRTQGTQYF
clone_size: NA
d_call: NA
v_call: TRBV28
j_call: TRBJ2-3

cdr3_aa: CATSGGQWDSTDTQYF
clone_size: NA
d_call: NA
v_call: TRBV24-1
j_call: TRBJ2-3

cdr3_aa: CASSPLLRTEAFF
clone_size: few
d_call: NA
v_call: TRBV18
j_call: TRBJ1-1

cdr3_aa: CASSRTSGGERLQFF
clone_size: NA
d_call: TRBD2
v_call: TRBV5-1
j_call: TRBJ2-1

cdr3_aa: CASKSLGLTNEKLFF
clone_size: once
d_call: NA
v_call: TRBV6-5
j_call: TRBJ1-4

cdr3_aa: CASTLAGARFSTEAFF
clone_size: NA
d_call: NA
v_call: TRBV28
j_call: TRBJ1-1

cdr3_aa: CASSLSNRGTDTQYF
clone_size: NA
d_call: NA
v_call: TRBV11-1
j_call: TRBJ2-3

cdr3_aa: CASRLDRGQSYGYTF
clone_size: NA
d_call: TRBD1
v_call: TRBV4-2
j_call: TRBJ1-2

cdr3_aa: CASSLGGSGGSVYNEQFF
clone_size: NA
d_call: TRBD2
v_call: TRBV5-6
j_call: TRBJ2-1